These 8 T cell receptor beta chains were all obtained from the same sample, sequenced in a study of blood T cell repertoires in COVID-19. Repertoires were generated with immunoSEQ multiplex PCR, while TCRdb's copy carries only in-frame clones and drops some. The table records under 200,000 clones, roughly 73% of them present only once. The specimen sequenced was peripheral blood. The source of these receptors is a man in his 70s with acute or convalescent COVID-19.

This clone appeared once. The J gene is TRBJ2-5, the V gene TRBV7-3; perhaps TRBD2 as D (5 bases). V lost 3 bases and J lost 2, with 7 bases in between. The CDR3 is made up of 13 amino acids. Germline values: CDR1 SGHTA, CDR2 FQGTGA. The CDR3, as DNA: TGTGCCAGCAGCTTTACGGGACAAGAGACCCAGTACTTC. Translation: CASSFTGQETQYF.

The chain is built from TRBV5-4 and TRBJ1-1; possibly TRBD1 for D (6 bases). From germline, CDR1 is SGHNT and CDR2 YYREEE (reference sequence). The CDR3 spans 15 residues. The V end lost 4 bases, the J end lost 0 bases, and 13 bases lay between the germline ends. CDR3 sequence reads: CASSKETGMNTEAFF. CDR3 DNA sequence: TGTGCCAGCAGCAAGGAGACAGGCATGAACACTGAAGCTTTCTTT.

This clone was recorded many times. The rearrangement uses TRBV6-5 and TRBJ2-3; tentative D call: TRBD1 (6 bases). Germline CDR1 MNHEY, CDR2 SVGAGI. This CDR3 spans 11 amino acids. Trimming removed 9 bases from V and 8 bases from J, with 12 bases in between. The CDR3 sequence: CASKRGGTQYF. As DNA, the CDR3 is TGTGCCAGTAAGAGAGGGGGTACGCAGTATTTT.

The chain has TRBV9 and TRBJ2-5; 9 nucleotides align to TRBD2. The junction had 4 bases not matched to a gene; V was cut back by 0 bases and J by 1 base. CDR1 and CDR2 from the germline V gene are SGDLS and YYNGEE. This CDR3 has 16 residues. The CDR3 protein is CASSVAASGVQETQYF. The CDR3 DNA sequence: TGTGCCAGCAGCGTAGCGGCTAGCGGGGTCCAAGAGACCCAGTACTTC.

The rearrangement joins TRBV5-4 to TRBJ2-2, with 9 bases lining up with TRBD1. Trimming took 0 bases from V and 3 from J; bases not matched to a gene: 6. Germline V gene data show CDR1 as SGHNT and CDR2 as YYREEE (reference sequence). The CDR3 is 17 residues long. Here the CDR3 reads CASSLAGQGFDTGELFF. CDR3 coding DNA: TGTGCCAGCAGCTTGGCCGGACAGGGGTTTGACACCGGGGAGCTGTTTTTT.

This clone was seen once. DNA for the CDR3: TGTGCCAGCAGTGACCGAACCCTGGGCAACCAATTCCCCTCCTCTGGGGCCAACGTCCTGACTTTC. Amino acid sequence: CASSDRTLGNQFPSSGANVLTF. The chain couples TRBV6-4 to TRBJ2-6, with D hard to call. V lost 2 bases, J lost 0 bases, and 26 bases lay in between. The CDR3 extends over 22 amino acids. Germline V gene sequence: CDR1 MRHNA, CDR2 SNTAGT.

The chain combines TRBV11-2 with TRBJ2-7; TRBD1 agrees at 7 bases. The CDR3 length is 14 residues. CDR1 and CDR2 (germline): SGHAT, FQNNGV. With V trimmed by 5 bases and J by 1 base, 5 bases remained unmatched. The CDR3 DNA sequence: TGTGCCAGCAGCCCAAGGGGGCTATCCTACGAGCAGTACTTC. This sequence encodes CASSPRGLSYEQYF.

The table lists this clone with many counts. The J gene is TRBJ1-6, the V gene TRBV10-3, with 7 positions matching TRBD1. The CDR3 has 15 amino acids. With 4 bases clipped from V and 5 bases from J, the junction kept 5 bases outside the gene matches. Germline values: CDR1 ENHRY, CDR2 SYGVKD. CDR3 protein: CAISGSGTDNSPLHF. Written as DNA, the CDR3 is TGTGCCATCAGTGGTTCCGGGACAGATAATTCACCCCTCCACTTT.